The T cell receptor (beta chain) described here comes from a study of shared clonotypes between healthy human individuals. Study as a whole: The cohort had two women and a few men, ages 18 to 49.

V lost 5 bases to trimming and J lost 2 bases; unmatched junction nucleotides: 13. The germline gives CDR1 SGHTA, CDR2 FQGNSA. The CDR3 length is 19 residues. Donors comprised healthy HIV-negative adults lacking recent acute infections or vaccinations. Data came from immunoSEQ multiplex PCR; TCRdb stores just in-frame clones and leaves some out. The profile shows approximately 1.4 million clones, 95% to 99% of them singletons. Sequencing was carried out using naive CD4+ T cells sorted from blood. The subset denotes: CD45RA+ positively selected. This clonotype originated in a young man in good health. This sequence joins TRBV7-2 and TRBJ2-1, with TRBD2 matching over 12 bases. The CDR3 DNA follows: TGTGCCAGCAGCCCTCGTGGACTAGCGGGAAAATCGGCCTACAATGAGCAGTTCTTC. This gives the protein CASSPRGLAGKSAYNEQFF.